This is a list of T cell receptor beta chains from one sample in a study of blood T cell repertoires in COVID-19. Produced via immunoSEQ multiplex PCR; TCRdb's table is partial and in-frame only. Among about 150,000 clones listed, around four fifths were seen once. The sequencing input was peripheral blood. These receptors all come from a man aged 55 to 70 who had recovered from COVID-19. CDR3s include the opening cysteine and the closing phenylalanine or tryptophan. The D gene is left open where the match is weak. Size is omitted from some rows. Given values are once, few, many or a class for expanded clones.

NA,TRBV18,NA,TRBJ1-4,TGTGCCAGCTCACCATTTGACAGCGCAACTAATGAAAAACTGTTTTTT,CASSPFDSATNEKLFF
once,TRBV7-2,NA,TRBJ2-7,TGTGCCAGCAGCTCGGGACTCAACTACGAGCAGTACTTC,CASSSGLNYEQYF
NA,TRBV7-7,TRBD2,TRBJ2-5,TGTGCTAGCAGCTTAGCGGCGGGGGACGAGACCCAGTACTTC,CASSLAAGDETQYF
NA,TRBV7-2,TRBD1,TRBJ2-5,TGTGCCAGCAGCTCAGACAGGGAAAAGACCCAGTACTTC,CASSSDREKTQYF
NA,TRBV28,NA,TRBJ1-5,TGTGCCAGCAGTTTGCTTAATGTACGGGGAAATCAGCCCCAGCATTTT,CASSLLNVRGNQPQHF
NA,TRBV30,NA,TRBJ2-1,TGTGCCTGGCAGACTCAAGCCTCCTACAATGAGCAGTTCTTC,CAWQTQASYNEQFF
NA,TRBV5-4,NA,TRBJ2-2,TGTGCCAGCAGTTCCCCTGGGGGGACCTCAAAGGGGGAGCTGTTTTTT,CASSSPGGTSKGELFF
NA,TRBV11-2,NA,TRBJ2-7,TGTGCCAGCAGCTTGAGACAGTACGAGCAGTACTTC,CASSLRQYEQYF
NA,TRBV13,NA,TRBJ1-1,TGTGCCAGCAGTCGTACAGGGAGCACTGAAGCTTTCTTT,CASSRTGSTEAFF
once,TRBV29-1,NA,TRBJ1-2,TGCAGCGTTGGCCAGGGCCTCTATGGCTACACCTTC,CSVGQGLYGYTF
NA,TRBV5-4,NA,TRBJ2-2,TGTGCCAGCAGCTTGGGTCCCTACGGCCCGGGGGCCGGGGAGCTGTTTTTT,CASSLGPYGPGAGELFF
NA,TRBV5-1,NA,TRBJ2-1,TGCGCCACTCGCCCGGACAGAGCCTACAATGAGCAGTTCTTC,CATRPDRAYNEQFF
NA,TRBV3-1/TRBV3-2,TRBD1,TRBJ1-4,TGTGCCAGCAGACGGACAGGGGGATATGAAAAACTGTTTTTT,CASRRTGGYEKLFF
NA,TRBV4-1,NA,TRBJ2-1,TGCGCCAGCAGCCAAGAATTTGGAGGGATAGGGCCCTTGGGGGAGCAGTTCTTC,CASSQEFGGIGPLGEQFF
NA,TRBV28,NA,TRBJ1-1,TGTGCCAGCAGACGACAGCTGAACACTGAAGCTTTCTTT,CASRRQLNTEAFF
NA,TRBV6-2/TRBV6-3,NA,TRBJ1-6,TGTGCCAGCAGTTACTCGGGAGGACCCCTCCACTTT,CASSYSGGPLHF
NA,TRBV6-1,NA,TRBJ1-4,TGTGCCAGCAGGGGGCGGGGTGAAAAACTGTTTTTT,CASRGRGEKLFF
NA,TRBV18,NA,TRBJ1-1,TGTGCCAGCTCAAGAGACTGGAACACTGAAGCTTTCTTT,CASSRDWNTEAFF
NA,TRBV6-1,NA,TRBJ1-6,TGTGCCAGCAGTGAAGTCCGGGGAGGGAGTTCACCCCTCCACTTT,CASSEVRGGSSPLHF
NA,TRBV19,TRBD1,TRBJ1-5,TGTGCCAGTACCTACGTACAGGGGAAAGGGTTAGGACAGCCCCAGCATTTT,CASTYVQGKGLGQPQHF
NA,TRBV28,TRBD1,TRBJ2-2,TGTGCCAGCAGTTCCCGACAGGGGTCGAACACCGGGGAGCTGTTTTTT,CASSSRQGSNTGELFF
NA,TRBV9,NA,TRBJ1-2,TGTGCCAGCAGCGTAGCGGGAGGAGGCTATGGCTACACCTTC,CASSVAGGGYGYTF
NA,TRBV7-9,TRBD1,TRBJ2-7,TGTGCCAGTAGAGCGAGGACAGGGGACTACGAGCAGTACTTC,CASRARTGDYEQYF
NA,TRBV7-2,NA,TRBJ1-2,TGTGCCAGCAGCCAGGGGCGGACCCAAGAAGGCGGCTACACCTTC,CASSQGRTQEGGYTF
NA,TRBV7-9,TRBD1,TRBJ1-1,TGTGCCAGCAGCTCGGAACAGGGGACTGAAGCTTTCTTT,CASSSEQGTEAFF
NA,TRBV19,NA,TRBJ1-1,TGTGCCAGTAGTATGCAGGGCTGGGCCACTGAAGCTTTCTTT,CASSMQGWATEAFF
NA,TRBV5-1,NA,TRBJ2-2,TGCGCCAGCAAGAGAGAGCCAAACACCGGGGAGCTGTTTTTT,CASKREPNTGELFF
NA,TRBV5-1,TRBD2,TRBJ2-5,TGCGCCAGCAGCGCGGGGGGGGGCCCGGAGACCCAGTACTTC,CASSAGGGPETQYF
many,TRBV19,TRBD1,TRBJ1-1,TGTGCCAGTAGTCCTTGGGGACAGGGGGACACTGAAGCTTTCTTT,CASSPWGQGDTEAFF
NA,TRBV29-1,TRBD1,TRBJ1-3,TGCAGCGTGGGGACAGGACCCGGAAACACCATATATTTT,CSVGTGPGNTIYF
NA,TRBV21-1,NA,TRBJ1-4,TGTGCCAGCAATCCAGACAGGGATGAAAAACTGTTTTTT,CASNPDRDEKLFF
once,TRBV4-1,NA,TRBJ2-7,TGCGCCAGCAGCTACTCCCACCCGGGCGAGCAGTACTTC,CASSYSHPGEQYF
few,TRBV6-2/TRBV6-3,TRBD1,TRBJ2-2,TGTGCCAGCAGTTACCGGCCACAGGGGGCCACCGGGGAGCTGTTTTTT,CASSYRPQGATGELFF
NA,TRBV25-1,TRBD1,TRBJ2-5,TGTGCCAGCAGTGAATTTGCAGGGGGCCAAGAGACCCAGTACTTC,CASSEFAGGQETQYF
once,TRBV6-5,TRBD1,TRBJ2-2,TGTGCCAGCAGTTATAGGACAGGTGGCACCGGGGAGCTGTTTTTT,CASSYRTGGTGELFF
few,TRBV5-6,TRBD2,TRBJ2-2,TGTGCCAGCAGCTTACTAGCGGCGAACACCGGGGAGCTGTTTTTT,CASSLLAANTGELFF
NA,TRBV11-1,NA,TRBJ2-5,TGTGCCAGCAGATCACTCGCCTCGGGAGAGACCCAGTACTTC,CASRSLASGETQYF
NA,TRBV7-2,TRBD2,TRBJ2-1,TGTGCCAGCAGCCTCACTAGCGGACCATACAATGAGCAGTTCTTC,CASSLTSGPYNEQFF
NA,TRBV7-2,TRBD2,TRBJ2-5,TGTGCCAGCAGCTTACAGACATGGGAGGGGACCCAGTACTTC,CASSLQTWEGTQYF
NA,TRBV19,NA,TRBJ2-3,TGTGCCAGTAAAGGGGGTTATACGCAGTATTTT,CASKGGYTQYF
NA,TRBV7-2,NA,TRBJ2-2,TGTGCCAGCAGAGATCCTTGGAGATACACCGGGGAGCTGTTTTTT,CASRDPWRYTGELFF
NA,TRBV9,TRBD1,TRBJ1-1,TGTGCCAGCAGCGTAGTCCCGGACAGGGGAGGCGGGACTGAAGCTTTCTTT,CASSVVPDRGGGTEAFF
NA,TRBV20-1,TRBD1,TRBJ2-7,TGCAGTGCTAGTGGACAGGGTCTCTACGAGCAGTACTTC,CSASGQGLYEQYF
NA,TRBV9,TRBD1,TRBJ2-1,TGTGCCAGCAGCGTAGGACAGGGGGACTACAATGAGCAGTTCTTC,CASSVGQGDYNEQFF
NA,TRBV28,NA,TRBJ1-2,TGTGCCAGCAGATCGGGACTTAGAAACTATGGCTACACCTTC,CASRSGLRNYGYTF
NA,TRBV7-8,TRBD1,TRBJ1-1,TGTGCCAGCAGCCCAAGGACAGGGCCCACTGAAGCTTTCTTT,CASSPRTGPTEAFF
NA,TRBV5-5,NA,TRBJ1-5,TGTGCCAGCAGCCAGTCCAATCAGCCCCAGCATTTT,CASSQSNQPQHF
NA,TRBV3-1/TRBV3-2,TRBD1,TRBJ1-2,TGTGCCAGCAGCCCCCCTGGTGGGACAGACCAGAGCAGCTATGGCTACACCTTC,CASSPPGGTDQSSYGYTF
once,TRBV5-1,NA,TRBJ2-3,TGCGCCAGCACCCCCGTGGCCTCTCTGCCCACAGATACGCAGTATTTT,CASTPVASLPTDTQYF
NA,TRBV6-5,NA,TRBJ1-1,TGTGCCAGCGGAAACAGGGTCAACACTGAAGCTTTCTTT,CASGNRVNTEAFF
NA,TRBV4-3,TRBD2,TRBJ2-1,TGCGCCAGCAGCCAAGCAGCGAGCGGGGGTCCGAGAGAGCAGTTCTTC,CASSQAASGGPREQFF
NA,TRBV30,NA,TRBJ1-6,TGTGCCTGGAATAGTCAGGGAGGTTCACCCCTCCACTTT,CAWNSQGGSPLHF
NA,TRBV2,NA,TRBJ1-4,TGTGCCAGCAGTGAAGATCTGGGGCCTAATGAAAAACTGTTTTTT,CASSEDLGPNEKLFF
NA,TRBV19,TRBD1,TRBJ2-1,TGTGCCAGTAAACGACAGGGCCCCTACAATGAGCAGTTCTTC,CASKRQGPYNEQFF
NA,TRBV19,NA,TRBJ1-2,TGTGCCAGTAGTACACAGGGTTCCGGTAACTATGGCTACACCTTC,CASSTQGSGNYGYTF
NA,TRBV4-3,NA,TRBJ1-3,TGCGCCAGCAGCCAAGACAGGGCTGGAAACACCATATATTTT,CASSQDRAGNTIYF
NA,TRBV6-4,NA,TRBJ2-1,TGTGCCAGCAGTGTGGAAAGGGGGGAGGGGAATGAGCAGTTCTTC,CASSVERGEGNEQFF